This note documents a single TCR beta chain sequence. Its antigen is not known. This record belongs to a study of T cell responses to AZD1222 COVID-19 vaccine. General study findings and limits: Sampling captured repertoires only after the peak T cell response. White British donors predominated, females outnumbered males, and clonal diversity was possibly underestimated.

The V gene lost 3 bases and the J gene lost 5 bases, with 7 bases spanning the gap. The CDR3 contains 12 residues. Germline V gene data show CDR1 as DFQATT and CDR2 as SNEGSKA (reference sequence). Sequencing was performed with immunoSEQ multiplex PCR; in TCRdb, only in-frame clones are kept and a portion is missing. The sample has around 140,000 clones, 75% to 85% seen once. This TCR was recovered from an adult who received the MenACWY meningococcal vaccine as a control. The chain recombines TRBV20-1 with TRBJ2-2; D remains unclear. Sequencing was performed on peripheral blood, taken 28 days after the second dose of the MenACWY control vaccine. DNA of the CDR3: TGCAGTGCTAGTGGGTTGACCGGGGAGCTGTTTTTT. Amino acids: CSASGLTGELFF.